The following is a TCR beta chain sequence with its context. UMIs accompanied the 5'RACE template switching by which TCR beta cDNA was made. One entry per CDR3 protein, without DNA, is what TCRdb gives after re-calling the 5' RACE reads. The sample totals some 600,000 distinct CDR3 sequences; its top ten clones hold approximately 3.5%. These data originate in a study of T cells expressing NK-cell markers. The length of the CDR3 is 13 residues. Germline V gene data show CDR1 as SGHAT and CDR2 as FQNNGV. V usage is TRBV11-2 and J usage is TRBJ2-3. The origin of this receptor is a young man in good health. Sequenced input: blood T cells: a sorted CD56 or NKG2C T cell subset, CD4+ or CD8+ T cells, or bulk PBMC T cells (not recorded which). The CDR3 reads CASSLDWTNTQYF.